The rows below give T cell receptor beta chains drawn from one sample of a study of cytomegalovirus exposure and HLA in healthy donors. TCRdb's copy holds only in-frame clones and misses some; the assay was immunoSEQ multiplex PCR. Of around 80,000 clones detected, around 81% appear once; the ten largest clones hold approximately 1.6%. Sequencing was carried out using PBMCs. The receptors originated from a man aged 35 to 55 in good health and CMV-seronegative. The CDR3 runs from the conserved cysteine through the conserved F or W. The D gene is left open where the match is weak. The size entry is marked missing in some rows and otherwise reads once, few, many or a size class.

V gene,J gene,D gene,clone size,CDR3 protein,CDR3 DNA
TRBV5-4,TRBJ1-1,-,-,CASSRDSGTPNTEAFF,TGTGCCAGCAGCCGAGATTCCGGGACACCGAACACTGAAGCTTTCTTT
TRBV6-5,TRBJ1-4,-,-,CASSYSGWSNEKLFF,TGTGCCAGCAGTTACTCCGGGTGGTCTAATGAAAAACTGTTTTTT
TRBV19,TRBJ1-5,-,once,CATRRSNQPQHF,TGTGCCACCCGTCGGAGCAATCAGCCCCAGCATTTT
TRBV18,TRBJ2-3,TRBD1,-,CASPAQGVTDTQYF,TGTGCCAGCCCAGCACAGGGGGTGACAGATACGCAGTATTTT
TRBV2,TRBJ2-2,-,-,CASRLANTGELFF,TGTGCCAGCAGGCTAGCGAACACCGGGGAGCTGTTTTTT
TRBV18,TRBJ1-4,TRBD1,-,CASSLTGGVQGEKLFF,TGTGCCAGCTCACTGACAGGGGGCGTACAGGGTGAAAAACTGTTTTTT
TRBV9,TRBJ2-3,-,few,CASSVGADSTDTQYF,TGTGCCAGCAGCGTCGGAGCGGATAGCACAGATACGCAGTATTTT
TRBV6-6,TRBJ2-3,-,-,CASNLQGIFTDTQYF,TGTGCCAGCAACCTACAGGGCATTTTCACAGATACGCAGTATTTT
TRBV7-2,TRBJ2-1,TRBD2,-,CASSSGLAGNNEQFF,TGTGCCAGCAGCTCAGGACTAGCGGGGAACAATGAGCAGTTCTTC
TRBV7-2,TRBJ1-2,TRBD1,-,CASSRDRVRGYTF,TGTGCCAGCAGTCGGGACAGGGTCCGAGGCTACACCTTC
TRBV7-3,TRBJ2-5,-,-,CASSLMGPPETQYF,TGTGCCAGCAGCTTAATGGGCCCCCCAGAGACCCAGTACTTC
TRBV4-1,TRBJ1-2,TRBD1,-,CASSHGGTVLGYTF,TGCGCCAGCAGCCATGGAGGGACAGTTCTTGGCTACACCTTC
TRBV7-2,TRBJ1-3,TRBD1,once,CASSPQGAWGNTIYF,TGTGCCAGCAGCCCACAGGGGGCGTGGGGAAACACCATATATTTT
TRBV10-3,TRBJ2-1,-,-,CAISPKVGADNEQFF,TGTGCCATCAGTCCGAAGGTGGGAGCGGACAATGAGCAGTTCTTC
TRBV30,TRBJ1-3,-,-,CAWGGAAGETSGNTIYF,TGTGCCTGGGGGGGGGCGGCAGGGGAAACTTCTGGAAACACCATATATTTT
TRBV9,TRBJ2-7,TRBD1,-,CASSVGGQFNYEQYF,TGTGCCAGCAGCGTAGGGGGACAGTTTAACTACGAGCAGTACTTC
TRBV28,TRBJ1-5,-,-,CASSFTGGTNQPQHF,TGTGCCAGCAGTTTTACGGGGGGCACCAATCAGCCCCAGCATTTT
TRBV4-1,TRBJ2-1,-,-,CASSQGRQRSYNEQFF,TGCGCCAGCAGCCAAGGGCGCCAGCGGTCCTACAATGAGCAGTTCTTC
TRBV18,TRBJ1-5,TRBD1,few,CASSPGQGQPQHF,TGTGCCAGCTCACCGGGACAGGGCCAGCCCCAGCATTTT
TRBV29-1,TRBJ2-7,TRBD2,once,CSVEAGTSFYEQYF,TGCAGCGTTGAAGCAGGGACTAGCTTTTACGAGCAGTACTTC
TRBV5-1,TRBJ2-3,-,-,CASSLRRALSTDTQYF,TGCGCCAGCAGCCTGAGGCGGGCTTTAAGCACAGATACGCAGTATTTT
TRBV5-1,TRBJ1-6,-,-,CASSLTLSSYNSPLHF,TGCGCCAGCAGCTTGACTCTTAGCTCCTATAATTCACCCCTCCACTTT
TRBV5-1,TRBJ2-1,TRBD1,-,CASSPGTGGVNEQFF,TGCGCCAGCAGCCCGGGGACAGGGGGTGTGAATGAGCAGTTCTTC
TRBV29-1,TRBJ1-1,-,-,CSVAPQAQAFF,TGCAGCGTTGCCCCCCAGGCCCAAGCTTTCTTT
TRBV15,TRBJ2-7,-,-,CATSRDLGRADSYEQYF,TGTGCCACCAGCAGAGATTTGGGCAGGGCCGACTCCTACGAGCAGTACTTC
TRBV5-1,TRBJ2-2,-,-,CASSVENTGELFF,TGCGCCAGCAGTGTAGAGAACACCGGGGAGCTGTTTTTT
TRBV6-5,TRBJ1-3,-,few,CASRAGGLGNTIYF,TGTGCCAGCCGGGCGGGGGGCTTGGGAAACACCATATATTTT
TRBV5-8,TRBJ2-1,TRBD2,once,CASTAGLAGGPSYNEQFF,TGTGCCAGCACCGCGGGGCTAGCGGGAGGACCCTCCTACAATGAGCAGTTCTTC
TRBV5-1,TRBJ2-7,-,-,CASSSLSPPSYEQYF,TGCGCCAGCAGCTCCCTGAGTCCCCCCTCCTACGAGCAGTACTTC
TRBV28,TRBJ2-7,-,once,CASSAGQKYEQYF,TGTGCCAGCAGCGCTGGACAGAAGTACGAGCAGTACTTC
TRBV11-3,TRBJ1-1,-,few,CASSPDRLTEAFF,TGTGCCAGCAGCCCTGACAGGCTGACTGAAGCTTTCTTT
TRBV19,TRBJ1-2,-,few,CASSMFAAKNYGYTF,TGTGCCAGTAGTATGTTTGCCGCTAAGAACTATGGCTACACCTTC
TRBV7-6,TRBJ2-1,TRBD2,-,CASSPLAGNEQFF,TGTGCCAGCAGCCCACTAGCGGGGAATGAGCAGTTCTTC
TRBV5-5,TRBJ1-5,-,-,CASSLDRGNQPQHF,TGTGCCAGCAGCTTGGACAGGGGCAATCAGCCCCAGCATTTT
TRBV7-2,TRBJ1-5,-,-,CASSLGQGRGNQPQHF,TGTGCCAGCAGCTTAGGGCAGGGTAGAGGCAATCAGCCCCAGCATTTT
TRBV6-5,TRBJ1-2,-,-,CASSPQTVTGYTF,TGTGCCAGCTCCCCCCAGACAGTTACTGGCTACACCTTC
TRBV2,TRBJ2-7,TRBD1,few,CASTLTGQAYEQYF,TGTGCCAGCACCCTAACGGGACAGGCCTACGAGCAGTACTTC
TRBV27,TRBJ1-1,TRBD1,-,CASSLRTGGFENTEAFF,TGTGCCAGCAGTTTACGGACAGGGGGCTTTGAGAACACTGAAGCTTTCTTT
TRBV14,TRBJ2-2,-,-,CASSPGITAYTGELFF,TGTGCCAGCAGCCCAGGGATCACGGCATACACCGGGGAGCTGTTTTTT
TRBV27,TRBJ1-5,-,-,CASTPSGRPNQPQHF,TGTGCCAGCACCCCCTCAGGGAGGCCTAATCAGCCCCAGCATTTT
TRBV9,TRBJ2-1,TRBD2,-,CASSHNAGLANWNEQFF,TGTGCCAGCAGCCACAACGCAGGACTAGCCAATTGGAATGAGCAGTTCTTC
TRBV5-1,TRBJ2-1,-,few,CASSLGGANEQFF,TGCGCCAGCAGCTTGGGCGGGGCCAATGAGCAGTTCTTC